These 29 T cell receptor beta chains share one sample of origin, sequenced in a study of vaccination and CD4 T cells after COVID-19. The study sequenced cultured CD4+ T cell DNA using the Oncomine TCR Beta short-read assay. TCRdb redid the calling of the PCR reads with MiXCR, one entry per CDR3 protein. The repertoire holds more than 13,000 distinct CDR3 sequences, around 80% seen once, with about a sixth in the top ten. As for treatment: roughly nine-day PBMC culture with coronavirus spike peptide pools or control peptides (ViraFEST assay). Their antigen targets remain unknown. What was sequenced was CD4+ T cells from blood, cultured in vitro. The receptors come from a human donor who had recovered from COVID-19.

V gene TRBV7-2 combines with J gene TRBJ2-3; D unresolved. The CDR3 loop spans 13 amino acids. With 5 bases removed from V and 2 bases from J, the gap between germline ends came to 8 bases. CDR1 is SGHTA and CDR2 is FQGNSA in the germline V gene. The CDR3 here is CASSPGPTDTQYF. The DNA for the CDR3 is TGTGCCAGCAGCCCCGGACCCACAGATACGCAGTATTTT.

CDR3 loop: CASSKDGLPNTEAFF. The CDR3 nucleotides read TGTGCCAGCAGCAAAGACGGGTTGCCGAACACTGAAGCTTTCTTT. The chain has TRBV7-9 and TRBJ1-1; D gene uncertain. The CDR3 is made up of 15 amino acids. Germline V lookup: CDR1 SEHNR, CDR2 FQNEAQ (reference sequence). V was pared by 5 bases and J by 1 base, with 14 bases between.

This rearrangement joins TRBV27 to TRBJ1-2; 9 bases agree with TRBD1. Germline trimming cut 6 bases from V and 4 bases from J; bases unmatched to any gene: 6. The CDR3 has 14 amino acids. The germline V gene has CDR1 MNHEY and CDR2 SMNVEV (reference sequence). CDR3 sequence reads: CASSPQGAGYGYTF. The DNA for the CDR3 is TGTGCCAGCAGCCCACAGGGGGCTGGCTATGGCTACACCTTC.

V usage is TRBV29-1 and J usage is TRBJ1-2, with D maybe TRBD1 (6 bases). Germline V gene data show CDR1 as SQVTM and CDR2 as ANQGSEA. Trimming stripped 2 bases from V and 5 bases from J, with 12 bases between. The CDR3 spans 13 residues. The CDR3 region has the DNA TGCAGCGTTGAAACCGGGGGCCTTTATGGCTACACCTTC. Translated, it gives CSVETGGLYGYTF.

The gene calls are TRBV7-2 and TRBJ1-2; D unclear. Germline V CDR1 and CDR2: SGHTA, FQGNSA. The V gene lost 3 bases and the J gene lost 3 bases, with 11 bases spanning the gap. The CDR3 extends over 14 amino acids. As DNA, the CDR3 is TGTGCCAGCAGCTTCCCCGACACTTACTATGGCTACACCTTC. Amino acid sequence: CASSFPDTYYGYTF.

The chain has TRBV6-4 and TRBJ2-5, with 10 bases matching TRBD2. V lost 4 bases, J lost 2 bases, and 7 bases stayed unmatched. This CDR3 is built from 16 residues. The V gene's germline CDR1 is MRHNA and CDR2 SNTAGT. The CDR3 DNA reads TGTGCCAGCAGTGGTCCCAGCGGGAGGGAACAAGAGACCCAGTACTTC. Translation: CASSGPSGREQETQYF.

J is TRBJ1-5 and V is TRBV20-1; possible D gene TRBD1, 5 bases. The CDR3 has 16 residues. The ends were cut back, 6 bases at V and 0 bases at J, with 18 bases in the middle. Germline CDR1 is DFQATT and CDR2 is SNEGSKA (reference sequence). CDR3 protein: CSAIQEGRNSNQPQHF. The CDR3, as DNA: TGCAGTGCCATTCAGGAGGGGCGGAATAGCAATCAGCCCCAGCATTTT.

This chain connects TRBV24-1 to TRBJ1-1; D unresolved. This CDR3 contains 12 residues. V lost 3 bases to trimming and J lost 5 bases, with 6 bases between them. Germline V CDR1 and CDR2: KGHDR, SFDVKD. CDR3 protein: CATSDPNTEAFF. The CDR3 DNA reads TGTGCCACCAGTGATCCTAATACTGAAGCTTTCTTT.

In regard to this clonotype: Possible read error: a much larger clone is one base away. The V gene is TRBV20-1, the J gene TRBJ1-2; 8 bases line up with TRBD1. Germline values: CDR1 DFQATT, CDR2 SNEGSKA (reference sequence). This CDR3 region has 13 residues. The CDR3 here is CSAGESRGHGYTF. CDR3 nucleotide sequence: TGCAGTGCTGGAGAAAGCAGGGGGCATGGCTACACCTTC.

This clonotype showed up just a few times. The chain has TRBV20-1 and TRBJ1-4; 9 nucleotides line up with TRBD1. J gave up 11 bases and V 0 bases, and 16 bases lay outside the gene matches. The CDR3 has 17 residues. Looked up from germline, CDR1 is DFQATT and CDR2 is SNEGSKA (reference sequence). CDR3 region: CSARDIRDRDRERKLFF. CDR3 nucleotides: TGCAGTGCTAGAGATATTCGAGACAGGGACAGGGAGCGGAAACTGTTTTTT.

The rearrangement links TRBV30 to TRBJ1-6; D remains unclear. The V and J ends lost 7 bases and 4 bases respectively, with 8 bases between them. The CDR3 totals 12 residues. Germline assignment: CDR1 GTSNPN and CDR2 SVGIG (reference sequence). As DNA, the CDR3 is TGTGCCTCACAGCTTTATAATTCACCCCTCCACTTT. This gives the protein CASQLYNSPLHF. Full variable domain (missing parts from reference TRBV30 and TRBJ1-6): SQTIHQWPATLVQPVGSPLSLECTVEGTSNPNLYWYRQAAGRGLQLLFYSVGIGQISSEVPQNLSASRPQDRQFILSSKKLLLSDSGFYLCASQLYNSPLHFGNGTRLTVT.

This sequence joins TRBV19 and TRBJ1-2, with 8 bases matching TRBD1. The CDR3 consists of 15 residues. J gave up 5 bases and V 8 bases, and 13 bases lay outside the gene matches. Germline values: CDR1 LNHDA, CDR2 SQIVND (reference sequence). This chain's CDR3 is CASANYRTGPYGYTF. The CDR3 nucleotides are TGTGCCAGTGCCAATTATAGGACAGGGCCTTATGGCTACACCTTC.

The DNA for the CDR3 is TGTGCCAGCAGTTTAGTACAGGGTGAAGCTTTCTTT. It translates to CASSLVQGEAFF. The chain has TRBV28 and TRBJ1-1, with a possible D match to TRBD1 (6 bases). CDR3 length: 12 amino acids. The V gene's germline CDR1 is MDHEN and CDR2 SYDVKM. Trimming took off 2 bases at V and 7 bases at J, with 8 bases between the two ends.

This chain connects TRBV27 to TRBJ2-7; D may match TRBD1 or TRBD2 (5 bases each). Germline assignment: CDR1 MNHEY and CDR2 SMNVEV (reference sequence). CDR3 length: 18 amino acids. V lost 4 bases, J lost 2 bases, and 24 bases lay in between. This chain's CDR3 is CASSYTHTSGTAPYEQYF. For the CDR3, the DNA is TGTGCCAGCAGTTATACTCACACCTCCGGGACGGCACCCTACGAGCAGTACTTC.

This chain uses TRBV20-1 with TRBJ2-5; 15 nucleotides agree with TRBD2. The germline V gene encodes CDR1 DFQATT and CDR2 SNEGSKA (reference sequence). This CDR3 has 16 residues. J gave up 4 bases and V 2 bases, and 5 bases lay outside the gene matches. CDR3 DNA: TGCAGTGCTAGATCAGGGACTAGCGGGAGGCCAGAGACCCAGTACTTC. Translated, it gives CSARSGTSGRPETQYF.

The chain uses TRBV15 and TRBJ1-6, with TRBD1 as a possible D gene (5 bases). In germline, CDR1 is LNHNV, CDR2 YYDKDF (reference sequence). The CDR3 is 17 amino acids. V was cut by 6 bases and J by 7 bases, with 22 bases left in between. This chain's CDR3 is CATSNRASVRANSPLHF. In DNA, the CDR3 is TGTGCCACCAGTAACCGGGCCTCCGTCAGGGCGAATTCACCCCTCCACTTT.

In this sample, this clonotype turned up a few times. The chain employs TRBV19 and TRBJ1-2; 9 bases are a match to TRBD1. The CDR3 has 15 residues. Germline values: CDR1 LNHDA, CDR2 SQIVND (reference sequence). After removal of 3 bases from V and 4 bases from J, the junction contained 6 bases not matched to a gene. CDR3 sequence: CASSIGTGNVYGYTF. CDR3 bases: TGTGCCAGTAGTATCGGGACAGGGAATGTCTATGGCTACACCTTC.

This rearrangement joins TRBV30 to TRBJ1-5; D ambiguous. V lost 1 base and J lost 9, with 10 bases in between. The CDR3 has 12 amino acids. Germline V CDR1 and CDR2: GTSNPN, SVGIG (reference sequence). The CDR3 sequence is CAWSETFGPQHF. CDR3 DNA: TGTGCCTGGAGTGAGACCTTTGGGCCCCAGCATTTT.

V gene TRBV20-1 combines with J gene TRBJ1-1; D might be TRBD1 (6 bases). Germline V CDR1 and CDR2: DFQATT, SNEGSKA (reference sequence). The ends were cut back, 5 bases at V and 1 base at J, with 14 bases in the middle. The CDR3 loop spans 14 amino acids. CDR3 sequence (DNA): TGCAGTGCTTCCTTACAGGGAGGGAACACTGAAGCTTTCTTT. It encodes CSASLQGGNTEAFF.

The V gene is TRBV6-2 or TRBV6-3, the J gene TRBJ1-2, with D tentatively TRBD1 (5 bases). The V and J ends lost 4 bases and 4 bases respectively, with 16 bases between them. Per the germline V gene, CDR1 is MNHEY and CDR2 is SVGEGT. The CDR3 loop spans 15 amino acids. CDR3 loop: CASSSPAGASYGYTF. The CDR3 DNA follows: TGTGCCAGCAGTTCACCAGCTGGGGCAAGCTATGGCTACACCTTC.

V usage is TRBV12-3 or TRBV12-4 and J usage is TRBJ2-7; D uncertain. This CDR3 spans 12 amino acids. Trimming shortened V by 5 bases and J by 5 bases, and 10 bases separated the two germline ends. CDR3 region: CASSRLTNEQYF. DNA for the CDR3: TGTGCCAGCAGTAGATTGACGAACGAGCAGTACTTC.

The chain couples TRBV21-1 to TRBJ2-2; the D segment call TRBD1 is taken from the table without a DNA check. TRBV21-1 is a pseudogene segment. The CDR3 is made up of 17 amino acids. The CDR3 spells CASSLLPGLGAAGELFF. Here the CDR3 DNA reads TGTGCCAGCAGCTTACTTCCAGGGCTGGGGGCAGCCGGGGAGCTGTTTTTT.

This clonotype was seen only a few times. DNA of the CDR3: TGTGCCAGCAGCCGAGTCGGAGGGAACGGCTACACCTTC. Translated: CASSRVGGNGYTF. The chain has TRBV6-2 or TRBV6-3 and TRBJ1-2, with D hard to call. Germline V gene data show CDR1 as MNHEY and CDR2 as SVGEGT. The CDR3 totals 13 residues. Trimming removed 6 bases from V and 8 bases from J, with 16 bases in between.

The chain has TRBV5-4 and TRBJ2-3; 12 bases line up with TRBD1. Trimming cost V 5 bases and J 5 bases; bases outside gene matches: 15. In germline, CDR1 is SGHNT, CDR2 YYREEE (reference sequence). The length of the CDR3 is 18 residues. The CDR3 DNA follows: TGTGCCAGCAGTCTTCTTCCAGGGACAGGGGGCGGGGTAGATACGCAGTATTTT. Amino acids: CASSLLPGTGGGVDTQYF.

V gene TRBV24-1 combines with J gene TRBJ2-5; TRBD2 matches 14 bases. This CDR3 has 18 amino acids. Germline V gives CDR1 KGHDR, CDR2 SFDVKD. The ends lost 5 bases at V and 3 bases at J; junction bases unmatched: 10. CDR3 bases: TGTGCCACCAGTGTTCGGACAGGGACTAGCGGGGGAAAAGAGACCCAGTACTTC. It encodes CATSVRTGTSGGKETQYF.

This clonotype was detected a few times. V usage is TRBV15 and J usage is TRBJ1-5, with D uncertain. V shed 8 bases and J shed 4 bases, with 33 bases lying between them. The CDR3 extends over 20 amino acids. CDR1 is LNHNV, CDR2 YYDKDF, per germline (reference sequence). As DNA, the CDR3 is TGTGCCACCTCAAGTCTGGATCACCACGTGGAAAGGAGTAGAAATCAGCCCCAGCATTTT. Translating gives CATSSLDHHVERSRNQPQHF. Based on the CDR3 plus reference TRBV15 and TRBJ1-5, the full variable domain is DAMVIQNPRYQVTQFGKPVTLSCSQTLNHNVMYWYQQKSSQAPKLLFHYYDKDFNNEADTPDNFQSRRPNTSFCFLDIRSPGLGDTAMYLCATSSLDHHVERSRNQPQHFGDGTRLSIL.

The chain is built from TRBV6-1 and TRBJ1-6; 7 bases align to TRBD1. The CDR3 is made up of 16 amino acids. Germline-derived CDR1 and CDR2 are MNHNS and SASEGT. The trim removed 3 bases at V and 10 bases at J, leaving 12 bases unmatched. The DNA of the CDR3 is TGTGCCAGCAGTGACCCGAGGAGGGGGCGCCTGTCACCCCTCCACTTT. Translated: CASSDPRRGRLSPLHF.

The chain has TRBV27 and TRBJ2-7; 8 positions match TRBD2. The CDR3 has 17 amino acids. Germline assignment: CDR1 MNHEY and CDR2 SMNVEV (reference sequence). V trimming: 3 bases; J trimming: 3 bases; junction bases outside the gene matches: 13. CDR3 DNA sequence: TGTGCCAGCAGTTTTCTGATTGGGAGCGGGAGTCTCTACGAGCAGTACTTC. Translation: CASSFLIGSGSLYEQYF.

The V and J genes are TRBV6-2 or TRBV6-3 and TRBJ1-2; perhaps TRBD1 as D (5 bases). Germline V gene data show CDR1 as MNHEY and CDR2 as SVGEGT. The CDR3 sequence is 12 residues long. V lost 6 bases to trimming and J lost 8 bases, with 13 bases between them. CDR3 in DNA: TGTGCCAGCAGGGAAGGGGCTCGGGGCTACACCTTC. Translating it yields CASREGARGYTF.